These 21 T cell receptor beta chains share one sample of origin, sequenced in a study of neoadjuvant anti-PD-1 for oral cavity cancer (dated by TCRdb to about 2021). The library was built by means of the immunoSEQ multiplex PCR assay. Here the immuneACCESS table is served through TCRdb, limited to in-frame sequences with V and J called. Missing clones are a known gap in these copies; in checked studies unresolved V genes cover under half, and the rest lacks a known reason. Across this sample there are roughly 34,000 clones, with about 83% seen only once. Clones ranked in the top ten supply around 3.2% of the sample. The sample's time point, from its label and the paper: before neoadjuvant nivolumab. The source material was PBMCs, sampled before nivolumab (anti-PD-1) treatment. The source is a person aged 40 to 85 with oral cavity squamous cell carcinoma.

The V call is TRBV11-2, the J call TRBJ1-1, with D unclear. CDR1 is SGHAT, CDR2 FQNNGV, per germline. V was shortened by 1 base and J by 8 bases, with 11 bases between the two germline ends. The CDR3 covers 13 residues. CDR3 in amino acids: CASSLAGASEAFF. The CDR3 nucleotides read TGTGCCAGCAGCTTAGCGGGAGCCTCGGAAGCTTTCTTT.

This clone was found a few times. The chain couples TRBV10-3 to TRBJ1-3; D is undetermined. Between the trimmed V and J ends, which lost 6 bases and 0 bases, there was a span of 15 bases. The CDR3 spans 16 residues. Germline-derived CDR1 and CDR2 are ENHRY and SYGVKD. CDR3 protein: CAISGREFRSGNTIYF. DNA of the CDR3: TGTGCCATCAGCGGGAGGGAGTTTCGCTCTGGAAACACCATATATTTT.

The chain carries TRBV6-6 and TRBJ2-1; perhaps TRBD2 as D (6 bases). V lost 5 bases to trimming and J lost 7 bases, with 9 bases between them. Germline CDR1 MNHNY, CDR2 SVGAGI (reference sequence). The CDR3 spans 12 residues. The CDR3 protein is CASSPGENEQFF. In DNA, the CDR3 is TGTGCCAGCAGTCCGGGGGAGAATGAGCAGTTCTTC.

The CDR3 DNA reads as TGCGCCAGCAGCCTAGGGACTCAGGGGGTCCACGAGCAGTACTTC. This gives the protein CASSLGTQGVHEQYF. The chain links TRBV5-1 to TRBJ2-7, with TRBD1 as a possible D gene (7 bases). CDR3 length: 15 amino acids. Per the germline V gene, CDR1 is SGHRS and CDR2 is YFSETQ. V gave up 4 bases and J gave up 5 bases, with 19 bases separating them.

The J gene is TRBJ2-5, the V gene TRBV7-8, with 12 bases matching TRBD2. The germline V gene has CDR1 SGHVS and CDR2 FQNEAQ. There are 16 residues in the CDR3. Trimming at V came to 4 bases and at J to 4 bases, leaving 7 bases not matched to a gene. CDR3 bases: TGTGCCAGCAGCTGGATGACTAGCGGGGGCGGAGAGACCCAGTACTTC. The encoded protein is CASSWMTSGGGETQYF.

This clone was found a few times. The CDR3 sequence: CASSGAQMNTEAFF. The CDR3 nucleotides read TGCGCCAGCAGTGGGGCACAGATGAACACTGAAGCTTTCTTT. The chain carries TRBV5-1 and TRBJ1-1, with D tentatively TRBD1 (5 bases). The CDR3 has 14 amino acids. CDR1 and CDR2 (germline): SGHRS, YFSETQ. V shed 5 bases and J shed 0 bases, with 11 bases lying between them.

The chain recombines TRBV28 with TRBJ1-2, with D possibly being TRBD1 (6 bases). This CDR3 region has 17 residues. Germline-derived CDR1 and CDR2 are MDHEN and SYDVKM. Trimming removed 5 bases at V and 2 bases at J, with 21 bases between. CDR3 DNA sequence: TGTGCCAGCAGTCCTAACCCCGGCTGGACAGACAACTATGGCTACACCTTC. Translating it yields CASSPNPGWTDNYGYTF.

CDR3 amino acids: CASSIILRTGILETQYF. CDR3 coding DNA: TGTGCCAGTAGTATCATCCTCCGGACAGGCATTCTAGAGACCCAGTACTTC. The chain couples TRBV19 to TRBJ2-5, with 7 bases identical to TRBD1. V shed 3 bases, J shed 4 bases, and the junction held 14 bases outside the gene matches. CDR3 length: 17 amino acids. CDR1 is LNHDA, CDR2 SQIVND, per germline (reference sequence).

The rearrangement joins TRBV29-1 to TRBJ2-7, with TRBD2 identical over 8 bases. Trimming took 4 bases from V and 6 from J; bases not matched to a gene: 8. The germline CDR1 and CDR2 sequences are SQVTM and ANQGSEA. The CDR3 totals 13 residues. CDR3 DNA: TGCAGCGTTGGCAATAGCGGGGTCGGCGAGCAGTACTTC. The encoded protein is CSVGNSGVGEQYF.

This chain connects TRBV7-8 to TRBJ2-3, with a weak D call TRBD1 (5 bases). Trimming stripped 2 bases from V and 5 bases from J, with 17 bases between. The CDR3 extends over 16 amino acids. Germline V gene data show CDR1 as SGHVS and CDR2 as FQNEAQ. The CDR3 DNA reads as TGTGCCAGCAGCTTAAAGGTGGCAGGGTCCATAGATACGCAGTATTTT. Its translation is CASSLKVAGSIDTQYF. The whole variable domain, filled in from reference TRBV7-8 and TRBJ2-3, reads GAGVSQSPRYKVAKRGQDVALRCDPISGHVSLFWYQQALGQGPEFLTYFQNEAQLDKSGLPSDRFFAERPEGSVSTLKIQRTQQEDSAVYLCASSLKVAGSIDTQYFGPGTRLTVL.

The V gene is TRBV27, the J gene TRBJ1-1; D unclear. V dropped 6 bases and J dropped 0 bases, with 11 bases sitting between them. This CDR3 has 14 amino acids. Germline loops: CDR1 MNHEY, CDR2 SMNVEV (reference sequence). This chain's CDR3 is CASSLNRMNTEAFF. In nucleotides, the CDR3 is TGTGCCAGCAGCCTAAATCGGATGAACACTGAAGCTTTCTTT.

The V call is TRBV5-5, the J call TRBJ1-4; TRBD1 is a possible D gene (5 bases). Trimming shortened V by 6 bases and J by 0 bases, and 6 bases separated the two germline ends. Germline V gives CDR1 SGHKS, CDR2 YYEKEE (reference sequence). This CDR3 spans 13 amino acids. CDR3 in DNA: TGTGCCAGCAAGGGGCCAACTAATGAAAAACTGTTTTTT. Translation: CASKGPTNEKLFF.

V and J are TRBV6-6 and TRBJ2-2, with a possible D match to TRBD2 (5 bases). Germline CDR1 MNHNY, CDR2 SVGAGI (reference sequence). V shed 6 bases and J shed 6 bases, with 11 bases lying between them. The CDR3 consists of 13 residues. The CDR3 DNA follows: TGTGCCAGCAGGCCAGCGGCGGCCGGGGAGCTGTTTTTT. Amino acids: CASRPAAAGELFF.

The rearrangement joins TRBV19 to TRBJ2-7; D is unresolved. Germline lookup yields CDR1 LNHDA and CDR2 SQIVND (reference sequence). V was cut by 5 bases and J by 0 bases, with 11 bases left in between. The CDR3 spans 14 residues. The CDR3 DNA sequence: TGTGCCAGTAGTCCCCGCTTGAGCTCCTACGAGCAGTACTTC. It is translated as CASSPRLSSYEQYF.

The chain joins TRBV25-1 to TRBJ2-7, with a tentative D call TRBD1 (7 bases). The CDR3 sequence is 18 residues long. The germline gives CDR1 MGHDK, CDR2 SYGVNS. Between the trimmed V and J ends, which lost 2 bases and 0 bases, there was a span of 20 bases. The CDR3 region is CASSEPGDRQGSSYEQYF. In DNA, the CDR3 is TGTGCCAGCAGTGAACCGGGGGACCGACAGGGTAGCTCCTACGAGCAGTACTTC.

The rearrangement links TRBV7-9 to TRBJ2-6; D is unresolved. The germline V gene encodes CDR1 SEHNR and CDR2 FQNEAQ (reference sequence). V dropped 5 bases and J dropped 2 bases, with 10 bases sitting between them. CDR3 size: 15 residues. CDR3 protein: CASSPGRPGANVLTF. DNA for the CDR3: TGTGCCAGCAGCCCTGGACGCCCTGGGGCCAACGTCCTGACTTTC.

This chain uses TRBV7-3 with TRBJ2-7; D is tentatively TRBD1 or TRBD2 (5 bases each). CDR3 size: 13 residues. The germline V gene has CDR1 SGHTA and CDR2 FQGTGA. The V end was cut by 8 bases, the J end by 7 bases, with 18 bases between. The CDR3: CASGPGLASEQYF. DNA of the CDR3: TGTGCCAGCGGCCCGGGGCTGGCGTCGGAGCAGTACTTC.

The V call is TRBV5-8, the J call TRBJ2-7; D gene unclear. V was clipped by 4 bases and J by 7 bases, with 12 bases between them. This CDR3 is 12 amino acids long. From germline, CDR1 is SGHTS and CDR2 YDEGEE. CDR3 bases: TGTGCCAGCAGCCCCCGCTTGGTTGAGCAGTACTTC. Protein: CASSPRLVEQYF.

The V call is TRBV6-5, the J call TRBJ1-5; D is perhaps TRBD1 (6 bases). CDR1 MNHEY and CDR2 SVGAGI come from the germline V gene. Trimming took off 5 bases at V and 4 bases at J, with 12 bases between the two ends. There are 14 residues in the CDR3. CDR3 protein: CASSLAGTNQPQHF. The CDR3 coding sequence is TGTGCCAGCAGTCTCGCCGGGACAAATCAGCCCCAGCATTTT.

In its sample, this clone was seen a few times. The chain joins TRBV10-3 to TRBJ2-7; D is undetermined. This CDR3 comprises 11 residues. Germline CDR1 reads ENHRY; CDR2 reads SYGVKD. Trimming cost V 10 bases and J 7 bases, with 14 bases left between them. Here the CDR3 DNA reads TGTGCCAGCCGAGGTCCTCGGGAGCAGTACTTC. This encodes CASRGPREQYF.

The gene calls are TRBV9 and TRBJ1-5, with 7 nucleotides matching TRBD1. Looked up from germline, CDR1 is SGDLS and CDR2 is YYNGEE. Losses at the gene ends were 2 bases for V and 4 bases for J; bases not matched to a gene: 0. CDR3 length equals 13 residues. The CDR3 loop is CASSVGQNQPQHF. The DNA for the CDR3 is TGTGCCAGCAGCGTGGGACAGAATCAGCCCCAGCATTTT.